These 8 T cell receptor beta chains were all obtained from the same sample, sequenced in a study of blood T cell repertoires in COVID-19. Repertoires were generated with immunoSEQ multiplex PCR, while TCRdb's copy carries only in-frame clones and drops some. The sample carries about 16,000 clones, around 92% recorded once. Sequencing used peripheral blood. The origin of the receptors is a human donor in a cohort sampled during active COVID-19.

The rearrangement links TRBV28 to TRBJ1-5; 9 nucleotides match TRBD1. There are 17 residues in the CDR3. The V segment lost 6 bases and the J segment 0 bases; nucleotides outside the gene matches: 9. Germline V gene data show CDR1 as MDHEN and CDR2 as SYDVKM. DNA for the CDR3: TGTGCCAGCAGGGAGACAGGGGGGCTCTATAGCAATCAGCCCCAGCATTTT. Protein sequence: CASRETGGLYSNQPQHF.

The J gene is TRBJ1-5, the V gene TRBV19; TRBD1 might be the D (5 bases). V dropped 5 bases and J dropped 0 bases, with 11 bases sitting between them. Per germline, CDR1 LNHDA and CDR2 SQIVND (reference sequence). This CDR3 region has 15 residues. CDR3 DNA sequence: TGTGCCAGTAGTTTGGGGCTGGGTAGCAATCAGCCCCAGCATTTT. Its translation is CASSLGLGSNQPQHF. The full variable domain, its missing parts supplied by reference TRBV19 and TRBJ1-5, is DGGITQSPKYLFRKEGQNVTLSCEQNLNHDAMYWYRQDPGQGLRLIYYSQIVNDFQKGDIAEGYSVSREKKESFPLTVTSAQKNPTAFYLCASSLGLGSNQPQHFGDGTRLSIL.

The chain employs TRBV28 and TRBJ2-1; 11 bases match TRBD2. This CDR3 comprises 17 residues. Trimming cost V 5 bases and J 1 base; bases outside gene matches: 7. Germline lookup yields CDR1 MDHEN and CDR2 SYDVKM. The CDR3 sequence: CASSQLAGVGSYNEQFF. The CDR3, as DNA: TGTGCCAGCAGTCAACTAGCGGGAGTGGGGTCCTACAATGAGCAGTTCTTC. The entire variable domain, with the rest obtained from reference TRBV28 and TRBJ2-1, is as follows: DVKVTQSSRYLVKRTGEKVFLECVQDMDHENMFWYRQDPGLGLRLIYFSYDVKMKEKGDIPEGYSVSREKKERFSLILESASTNQTSMYLCASSQLAGVGSYNEQFFGPGTRLTVL.

The rearrangement joins TRBV6-5 to TRBJ2-7; 9 bases line up with TRBD1. This CDR3 region has 15 residues. CDR1 and CDR2 (germline): MNHEY, SVGAGI. The J segment lost 2 bases and the V segment lost 6 bases, leaving 8 bases of the junction unmatched. Written as DNA, the CDR3 is TGTGCCAGCAGAAAACGACAGGGGGATACCTACGAGCAGTACTTC. It translates to CASRKRQGDTYEQYF.

This chain joins TRBV7-9 and TRBJ2-7; TRBD1 agrees at 10 bases. CDR1 and CDR2 (germline): SEHNR, FQNEAQ (reference sequence). The V gene end was trimmed by 5 bases and the J gene end by 5 bases; junction bases not matched to a gene: 9. This CDR3 is 15 amino acids long. The DNA of the CDR3 is TGTGCCAGCAGCAGGAGCGGGACAGGGGAACACGAGCAGTACTTC. It translates to CASSRSGTGEHEQYF. Variable domain in full (rest from reference TRBV7-9 and TRBJ2-7): DTGVSQNPRHKITKRGQNVTFRCDPISEHNRLYWYRQTLGQGPEFLTYFQNEAQLEKSRLLSDRFSAERPKGSFSTLEIQRTEQGDSAMYLCASSRSGTGEHEQYFGPGTRLTVT.

Comments on this clone: At one boundary the junction diverges from the germline segment, which might be a read error. The genes are TRBV28 and TRBJ2-2; 14 bases are a match to TRBD2. Per the germline V gene, CDR1 is MDHEN and CDR2 is SYDVKM. The CDR3 consists of 16 residues. This chain's CDR3 is CATSGTSGRNTGELFF. Here the CDR3 DNA reads TGTGCCACCAGTGGGACTAGCGGGAGAAACACCGGGGAGCTGTTTTTT.

This chain links TRBV14 with TRBJ2-7; tentative D call: TRBD1 (5 bases). Germline loops: CDR1 SGHDN, CDR2 FVKESK. Trimming cost V 0 bases and J 6 bases, with 15 bases left between them. The CDR3 totals 15 residues. The CDR3 bases are TGTGCCAGCAGCCAAGATAGTTGGGGCCTCGGCGAGCAGTACTTC. Residues: CASSQDSWGLGEQYF.

The chain is built from TRBV6-1 and TRBJ2-6; D not certain. CDR1 is MNHNS and CDR2 is SASEGT in the germline V gene. This CDR3 region has 14 residues. The V end lost 3 bases, the J end lost 0 bases, and 3 bases lay between the germline ends. CDR3 bases: TGTGCCAGCAGTGACAACTCTGGGGCCAACGTCCTGACTTTC. Protein: CASSDNSGANVLTF.